This T cell receptor (beta chain) was recovered during a study of blood T cell repertoires in COVID-19. Looking at the study overall: The study drew acute and convalescent COVID-19 samples from the United States, Italy and Spain. T cells, B-cell-depleted T cells, or PBMCs provided the cDNA or gDNA that served as material.

As processed by the authors: Amplification from reference gene primers served as the basis for estimated nucleated cell counts. Produced via immunoSEQ multiplex PCR; TCRdb's table is partial and in-frame only. From that table come the V and J calls and clone size; the DNA was used to work out D and trimming. Among approximately 150,000 clones listed, roughly 84% were seen once. CDR1 and CDR2 from the germline V gene are SGDLS and YYNGEE. The CDR3 length is 14 residues. Deletions cut 3 bases from V and 1 base from J, with 10 bases between. The chain combines TRBV9 with TRBJ1-1, with D possibly being TRBD1 (5 bases). This receptor was identified in a human donor with acute or convalescent COVID-19. The donor label of this sample is uncertain. The sequenced sample consisted of peripheral blood. CDR3 amino acids: CASSETGGNTEAFF. For the CDR3, the DNA is TGTGCCAGCAGCGAAACCGGGGGGAACACTGAAGCTTTCTTT.